Listed here are 28 T cell receptor beta chains from one sample, sequenced in a study of Graves' ophthalmopathy and Graves' hyperthyroidism listed by TCRdb under 2018. Sequencing was performed on an Illumina HiSeq 2000. For repertoire sequencing, the TCR beta CDR3 regions were amplified from RNA transcripts. The first round was an RT-PCR using HTBI primers with the Qiagen OneStep RT-PCR kit, and this first round was followed by a second-round multiplex PCR, then size selection and purification. TCRdb reanalyzed the raw reads on its own, using fastp at Q25 for trimming and MiXCR for clone calling, and kept in-frame beta chains. Every distinct CDR3 protein forms one entry, paired with its most common genes and DNA. The sample profile shows 200,000 to 250,000 distinct CDR3 sequences; about 22% of them were found once. The top ten hold roughly 45% of the sample. The material sequenced was peripheral blood. The source of these receptors is a woman between 45 and 65 years old with Graves' ophthalmopathy. Donor details come from another sample of the same person, matched by shared clones.

This clonotype was seen ten or more times. The genes are TRBV20-1 and TRBJ1-2; maybe TRBD1 (5 bases). The V end lost 0 bases, the J end lost 8 bases, and 22 bases lay between the germline ends. Germline loops: CDR1 DFQATT, CDR2 SNEGSKA (reference sequence). This CDR3 region has 16 residues. The CDR3 DNA is TGCAGTGCTAGAGACGGGACTAGTCCCAATTTGTACGGCTACACCTTC. The encoded protein is CSARDGTSPNLYGYTF.

The chain has TRBV19 and TRBJ1-5; 7 nucleotides line up with TRBD1. The ends lost 10 bases at V and 4 bases at J; junction bases unmatched: 10. In germline, CDR1 is LNHDA, CDR2 SQIVND (reference sequence). The CDR3 loop spans 14 amino acids. CDR3 DNA: TGTGCCACTTACAGGGGCCAGGGGAATCAGCCCCAGCATTTT. This sequence encodes CATYRGQGNQPQHF.

This sequence joins TRBV30 and TRBJ1-1; D call uncertain. The CDR3 length is 12 residues. Trimming stripped 4 bases from V and 10 bases from J, with 16 bases between. Looked up from germline, CDR1 is GTSNPN and CDR2 is SVGIG (reference sequence). The CDR3 protein is CAWTSGGLSAFF. In DNA, the CDR3 is TGTGCCTGGACCTCTGGCGGGCTATCAGCTTTCTTT.

This clonotype is medium-sized in the sample. The chain links TRBV6-5 to TRBJ2-7; maybe TRBD1 (5 bases). V was cut by 8 bases and J by 1 base, with 9 bases left in between. The CDR3 sequence is 12 residues long. Germline assignment: CDR1 MNHEY and CDR2 SVGAGI. The CDR3: CASQGDSYEQYF. The CDR3 DNA follows: TGTGCCAGCCAGGGTGATTCCTACGAGCAGTACTTC.

The sample holds many counts of this clonotype. The J gene is TRBJ2-3, the V gene TRBV12-3 or TRBV12-4, with TRBD2 identical over 10 bases. With 3 bases clipped from V and 1 base from J, the junction kept 10 bases outside the gene matches. This CDR3 comprises 18 residues. CDR3 DNA: TGTGCCAGCAGTTTGGGAGTAGCGGGAGGTCGGGGCACAGATACGCAGTATTTT. Its translation: CASSLGVAGGRGTDTQYF.

On this clonotype: A much bigger clone sits one base away, suggesting this may be a read error. The V call is TRBV27, the J call TRBJ2-3; D not resolved. CDR1 and CDR2 from the germline V gene are MNHEY and SMNVEV (reference sequence). CDR3 size: 14 residues. The CDR3: CVSSLGSFTDTQYF. CDR3 in DNA: TGTGTCAGCAGTTTGGGCAGCTTCACAGATACGCAGTATTTT.

This clonotype was seen ten or more times. The chain joins TRBV6-2 or TRBV6-3 to TRBJ2-6, with a weak D call TRBD1 (5 bases). This CDR3 region has 15 residues. Per the germline V gene, CDR1 is MNHEY and CDR2 is SVGEGT. V lost 2 bases and J lost 0, with 5 bases in between. The CDR3 DNA reads TGTGCCAGCAGTTACGACAGCTCTGGGGCCAACGTCCTGACTTTC. Its protein is CASSYDSSGANVLTF.

A note on this clonotype: A much larger clone lies a single base off, so this may be a read error. The chain has TRBV9 and TRBJ2-5; 7 bases agree with TRBD2. The CDR3 spans 15 residues. Germline-derived CDR1 and CDR2 are SGDLS and YYNGEE. With V trimmed by 4 bases and J by 2 bases, 8 bases remained unmatched. CDR3 sequence (DNA): TGTGCCAGCAGCCCTCAGACCGGGAGGCAAGAGACCCAGTACTTC. Protein product: CASSPQTGRQETQYF.

This clonotype has at least ten counts. The J gene is TRBJ1-1, the V gene TRBV7-9; 8 bases fit TRBD1. The CDR3 spans 14 residues. The trim removed 4 bases at V and 4 bases at J, leaving 5 bases unmatched. Per germline, CDR1 SEHNR and CDR2 FQNEAQ (reference sequence). The CDR3 loop is CASSSPTGGTEAFF. The DNA for the CDR3 is TGTGCCAGCAGCTCACCCACAGGGGGCACTGAAGCTTTCTTT.

Ten or more counts support this clonotype. The chain joins TRBV12-3 or TRBV12-4 to TRBJ1-1; D unclear. The CDR3 is made up of 11 amino acids. V was cut by 6 bases and J by 8 bases, with 10 bases left in between. The CDR3 bases are TGTGCCAGCAGATTGATCGAGGAAGCTTTCTTT. Its translation: CASRLIEEAFF.

This clonotype showed up just a few times. The chain couples TRBV6-1 to TRBJ1-1; D perhaps matches TRBD1 (5 bases). Germline lookup yields CDR1 MNHNS and CDR2 SASEGT. The CDR3 totals 14 residues. V lost 6 bases, J lost 6 bases, and 17 bases lay in between. CDR3 in DNA: TGTGCCAGCAGAGGTATGGGACTGGGGGCTGAAGCTTTCTTT. This translates into CASRGMGLGAEAFF.

This clonotype was counted many times. The chain carries TRBV20-1 and TRBJ2-5, with D hard to call. Germline lookup yields CDR1 DFQATT and CDR2 SNEGSKA (reference sequence). CDR3 length: 10 residues. The V end was cut by 3 bases, the J end by 5 bases, with 4 bases between. CDR3: CSASFETQYF. CDR3 DNA: TGCAGTGCTAGTTTCGAGACCCAGTACTTC.

In its sample, this clonotype was seen many times. The rearrangement uses TRBV6-1 and TRBJ1-3; possible D gene TRBD1, 5 bases. CDR1 is MNHNS, CDR2 SASEGT, per germline. V was trimmed by 7 bases and J by 4 bases, leaving 14 bases between them. The CDR3 runs 14 residues. In DNA, the CDR3 is TGTGCCAGCACTGGAGCTCAGGGAGGAAACACCATATATTTT. Its protein is CASTGAQGGNTIYF.

This clonotype was found many times. V is TRBV28 and J is TRBJ2-5, with 8 bases matching TRBD2. V shed 3 bases, J shed 0 bases, and the junction held 12 bases outside the gene matches. CDR3 length equals 18 residues. The germline CDR1 and CDR2 sequences are MDHEN and SYDVKM. The CDR3 DNA reads TGTGCCAGCAGTTTGCCCACCGGGACTAGATACCACCAAGAGACCCAGTACTTC. Translating it yields CASSLPTGTRYHQETQYF.

This clonotype was detected only a few times. V gene TRBV12-3 or TRBV12-4 combines with J gene TRBJ1-4; possibly TRBD1 for D (6 bases). Between the trimmed V and J ends, which lost 1 base and 0 bases, there was a span of 9 bases. The CDR3 is made up of 16 amino acids. In DNA form, the CDR3 reads TGTGCCAGCAGTTTAGACCCAGGGGCAACTAATGAAAAACTGTTTTTT. Translating gives CASSLDPGATNEKLFF.

The table lists this clonotype with many counts. The chain has TRBV12-3 or TRBV12-4 and TRBJ2-5; TRBD1 matches at 7 bases. The CDR3 is made up of 16 amino acids. The J segment lost 3 bases and the V segment lost 3 bases, leaving 10 bases of the junction unmatched. The CDR3 sequence: CASSFRQGWKKETQYF. The DNA for the CDR3 is TGTGCCAGCAGTTTCAGACAGGGATGGAAAAAAGAGACCCAGTACTTC.

Note on this clonotype: A much bigger clone sits one base away, suggesting this may be a read error. The CDR3: CAWSARYNRGEAFF. CDR3 nucleotide sequence: TGTGCCTGGAGTGCTCGCTATAACAGGGGGGAAGCTTTCTTT. The chain recombines TRBV30 with TRBJ1-1; 8 bases line up with TRBD1. The germline CDR1 and CDR2 sequences are GTSNPN and SVGIG (reference sequence). V gave up 1 base and J gave up 8 bases; unmatched junction bases: 9. This CDR3 has 14 amino acids.

This sequence joins TRBV5-1 and TRBJ2-5; possibly TRBD1 for D (6 bases). The germline V and J ends were trimmed by 3 bases and 0 bases, with 9 bases remaining between them. The CDR3 is 14 residues long. The V gene's germline CDR1 is SGHRS and CDR2 YFSETQ. CDR3 bases: TGCGCCAGCAGCTCTGGACAGAACCAAGAGACCCAGTACTTC. As protein: CASSSGQNQETQYF.

This clonotype was picked up many times. The rearrangement uses TRBV6-5 and TRBJ1-3; 7 nucleotides align to TRBD1. V shed 4 bases, J shed 6 bases, and the junction held 12 bases outside the gene matches. This CDR3 is built from 16 residues. The germline CDR1 and CDR2 sequences are MNHEY and SVGAGI. The CDR3 here is CASSSRHRTGSNTIYF. The DNA of the CDR3 is TGTGCCAGCAGTTCGCGCCACCGGACAGGTTCAAACACCATATATTTT.

The chain is built from TRBV6-5 and TRBJ2-7, with 11 positions matching TRBD2. Germline CDR1 reads MNHEY; CDR2 reads SVGAGI. After removal of 2 bases from V and 0 bases from J, the junction contained 6 bases not matched to a gene. The CDR3 extends over 17 amino acids. The CDR3 loop is CASSYALAGAYSYEQYF. CDR3 DNA sequence: TGTGCCAGCAGTTACGCACTAGCGGGGGCCTACTCCTACGAGCAGTACTTC.

This clonotype was observed at least ten times. J is TRBJ2-5 and V is TRBV6-5; D possibly uses TRBD1 or TRBD2 (5 bases each). Germline assignment: CDR1 MNHEY and CDR2 SVGAGI. The CDR3 is 15 residues long. Trimming shortened V by 3 bases and J by 2 bases, and 13 bases separated the two germline ends. CDR3 in DNA: TGTGCCAGCAGTTATCAGGGCCCGGGGCAAGAGACCCAGTACTTC. Translation: CASSYQGPGQETQYF.

In this sample, this clonotype turned up many times. The chain recombines TRBV12-3 or TRBV12-4 with TRBJ2-2; D perhaps matches TRBD2 (5 bases). This CDR3 region has 12 residues. The V gene lost 7 bases and the J gene lost 5 bases, with 8 bases spanning the gap. CDR3 in DNA: TGTGCCAGCACTACGGGGACCGGGGAGCTGTTTTTT. Protein sequence: CASTTGTGELFF.

The chain links TRBV11-1 to TRBJ1-2; D unresolved. The CDR3 contains 16 residues. V lost 5 bases and J lost 4, with 20 bases in between. Germline values: CDR1 SGHAT, CDR2 FQDESV (reference sequence). CDR3 nucleotides: TGTGCCAGCAGCATCGGTACGGGGTTTAGGTCCTATGGCTACACCTTC. This encodes CASSIGTGFRSYGYTF.

The CDR3 spells CATKGAANTEAFF. For the CDR3, the DNA is TGTGCCACCAAGGGGGCGGCGAACACTGAAGCTTTCTTT. The chain employs TRBV24-1 and TRBJ1-1, with TRBD1 matching 7 bases. The V and J ends lost 8 bases and 1 base, in that order; junction bases with no gene match: 3. The CDR3 is 13 residues long. The germline V gene encodes CDR1 KGHDR and CDR2 SFDVKD.

This clonotype was detected ten times or more. The CDR3 loop is CASSERSRQQYSNQPQHF. The DNA of the CDR3 is TGTGCCAGCAGTGAAAGAAGCCGACAGCAGTATAGCAATCAGCCCCAGCATTTT. The chain joins TRBV6-1 to TRBJ1-5, with a tentative D call TRBD1 (5 bases). Germline V CDR1 and CDR2: MNHNS, SASEGT. Between the trimmed V and J ends, which lost 2 bases and 0 bases, there was a span of 17 bases. The CDR3 contains 18 residues.

This clonotype was observed many times. The chain recombines TRBV25-1 with TRBJ1-6; D not resolved. Trimming pared 1 base from V and 6 bases from J, leaving 10 bases between. This CDR3 is 15 amino acids long. From germline, CDR1 is MGHDK and CDR2 SYGVNS. The CDR3 DNA sequence: TGTGCCAGCAGTGAATTTCGCAGGCGTAATTCACCCCTCCACTTT. It codes for CASSEFRRRNSPLHF.

V usage is TRBV28 and J usage is TRBJ1-5; D may be TRBD1 (6 bases). The germline gives CDR1 MDHEN, CDR2 SYDVKM. Between the trimmed V and J ends, which lost 5 bases and 1 base, there was a span of 12 bases. The CDR3 length is 15 residues. In DNA form, the CDR3 reads TGTGCCAGCAGTCTTCTAACAGGGAGCAATCAGCCCCAGCATTTT. Translation gives CASSLLTGSNQPQHF. The full variable domain, with the rest looked up from reference TRBV28 and TRBJ1-5, is DVKVTQSSRYLVKRTGEKVFLECVQDMDHENMFWYRQDPGLGLRLIYFSYDVKMKEKGDIPEGYSVSREKKERFSLILESASTNQTSMYLCASSLLTGSNQPQHFGDGTRLSIL.

The chain uses TRBV11-1 and TRBJ1-1; a weak D match, TRBD1 (6 bases). This CDR3 comprises 15 residues. V gave up 0 bases and J gave up 8 bases, with 16 bases separating them. Looked up from germline, CDR1 is SGHAT and CDR2 is FQDESV (reference sequence). CDR3 nucleotide sequence: TGTGCCAGCAGCTTAGCTGGAGGACAGTCGGGAGAAGCTTTCTTT. Amino acid sequence: CASSLAGGQSGEAFF. Using reference TRBV11-1 and TRBJ1-1 for the parts outside the CDR3, the full variable domain is EAEVAQSPRYKITEKSQAVAFWCDPISGHATLYWYRQILGQGPELLVQFQDESVVDDSQLPKDRFSAERLKGVDSTLKIQPAELGDSAMYLCASSLAGGQSGEAFFGQGTRLTVV.